These T cell receptor beta chains were read from a single sample in a study of T cell responses to AZD1222 COVID-19 vaccine. TCRdb keeps only in-frame clones here, not all; method: immunoSEQ multiplex PCR. The data show about 140,000 clones, with around 88% seen just once and about 3% held by the top ten. This material consisted of peripheral blood, taken on day 0 of AZD1222 vaccination. These TCRs come from an adult in good health. Each CDR3 is given with its conserved first and last residue. A D gene is named only where the DNA matches it firmly. Some rows mark clone size as missing; the rest say once, few, many or name a class of expanded clone.

j_gene	d_gene	v_gene	abundance	CDR3nt	CDR3aa
TRBJ2-7	TRBD2	TRBV7-2	.	TGTGCCAGCAGCACGTTAGCGGGGGGGGCCTCGGAGCAGTACTTC	CASSTLAGGASEQYF
TRBJ2-1	.	TRBV27	.	TGTGCCAGCAGTTTATTTAACTCGGACAATGAGCAGTTCTTC	CASSLFNSDNEQFF
TRBJ2-1	.	TRBV12-3/TRBV12-4	.	TGTGCCAGCAGTTTGAGGGAGGATGAGCAGTTCTTC	CASSLREDEQFF
TRBJ1-5	.	TRBV21-1	.	TGTGCCAGCAGCAAAGGACAGGACAATCAGCCCCAGCATTTT	CASSKGQDNQPQHF
TRBJ2-3	.	TRBV27	.	TGTGCCAGCAGTCCCACCGCGCACACAGATACGCAGTATTTT	CASSPTAHTDTQYF
TRBJ1-6	.	TRBV3-1/TRBV3-2	.	TGTGCCAGCAGCCAAGCTTTTGGTTCACCCCTCCACTTT	CASSQAFGSPLHF
TRBJ1-2	TRBD1	TRBV9	once	TGTGCCAGCAGCGCGACAGGGAACTATGGCTACACCTTC	CASSATGNYGYTF
TRBJ1-1	.	TRBV9	.	TGTGCCAGCAGCCCTACCTTGGGGGGTGAAGCTTTCTTT	CASSPTLGGEAFF
TRBJ2-1	.	TRBV12-5	once	TGTGCTAGTGGTTTGGACATGGGACAAGCCTTAAACAATGAGCAGTTCTTC	CASGLDMGQALNNEQFF
TRBJ2-1	.	TRBV9	.	TGTGCCAGCAGCGTAGGGACTACCTCCTACAATGAGCAGTTCTTC	CASSVGTTSYNEQFF